By sample fraction, the clone carrying this T cell receptor beta chain is medium-sized. Its antigen remains unidentified. Antiretroviral therapy had run roughly three months, about 14 weeks, before follow-up blood collection. All unsorted peripheral T cells were captured because whole blood was used without fractionation. 500 ng RNA was reverse transcribed with alpha and beta constant-region primers. Using multiplexing indices, alpha and beta chain libraries were generated apart by chain-specific third strand synthesis. Each CDR3 protein is one row after TCRdb ran MiXCR on the 5' RACE reads. Of thousands of distinct CDR3 sequences listed, 8.5% to 9% were seen once; the top ten hold 27%. V shed 5 bases and J shed 2 bases, with 7 bases lying between them. Looked up from germline, CDR1 is LNHDA and CDR2 is SQIVND (reference sequence). The length of the CDR3 is 13 residues. The data were taken from a study of HIV-infected patients and healthy controls. On the study more broadly: Viral load fell to undetectable in most of the 16 patients by the second blood draw.

General study points: During therapy, HIV-associated CDR3s fell significantly in frequency, while CMV-associated CDR3s did not change significantly. Untreated HIV+ repertoires had roughly threefold fewer distinct CDR3s and lower Shannon diversity than healthy controls.

The chain joins TRBV19 to TRBJ1-5; TRBD1 might be the D (5 bases). The receptor was derived from an adult with HIV infection. The specimen comprised blood, sampled during antiretroviral therapy. CDR3 amino acids: CASSQGRNQPQHF. The CDR3 nucleotides read TGTGCCAGTAGTCAGGGCCGCAATCAGCCCCAGCATTTT.